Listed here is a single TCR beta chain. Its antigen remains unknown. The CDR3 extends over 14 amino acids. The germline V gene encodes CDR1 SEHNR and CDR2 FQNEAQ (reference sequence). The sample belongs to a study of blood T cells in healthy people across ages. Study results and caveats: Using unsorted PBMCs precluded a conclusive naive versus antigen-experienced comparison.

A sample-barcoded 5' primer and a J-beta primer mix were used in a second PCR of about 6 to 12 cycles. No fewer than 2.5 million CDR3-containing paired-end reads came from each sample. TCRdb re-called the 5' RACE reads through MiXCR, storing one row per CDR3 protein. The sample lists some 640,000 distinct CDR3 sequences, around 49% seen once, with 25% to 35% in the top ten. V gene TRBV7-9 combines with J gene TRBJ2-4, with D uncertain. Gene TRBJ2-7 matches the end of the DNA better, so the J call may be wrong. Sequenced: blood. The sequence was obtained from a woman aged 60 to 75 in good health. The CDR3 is CASSSASVSYEQYF. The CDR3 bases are TGTGCCAGCAGCTCCGCCTCGGTCTCCTACGAGCAGTACTTC.